This TCR beta chain was sequenced in a study of cytomegalovirus exposure and HLA in healthy donors. This table comes from immunoSEQ multiplex PCR, and its TCRdb copy is limited to in-frame clones, with some not included. The sample shows 150,000 or so clones, 85% to 90% of them seen only once. Germline CDR1 is SGHDT and CDR2 is YYEEEE. V lost 1 base and J 12 bases, leaving 26 bases between the germline ends. The CDR3 is 17 amino acids. The specimen was PBMCs. The sequence derives from a woman aged 25 to 39 in good health and CMV-seropositive. The chain couples TRBV5-6 to TRBJ2-1; D is uncertain. The CDR3 DNA is TGTGCCAGCAGCTTGATCTCTGGGCAGCTACGCTCGGTGGTGCAGTTCTTC. Translation: CASSLISGQLRSVVQFF. Looking up the rest from reference TRBV5-6 and TRBJ2-1 gives the full variable domain: DAGVTQSPTHLIKTRGQQVTLRCSPKSGHDTVSWYQQALGQGPQFIFQYYEEEERQRGNFPDRFSGHQFPNYSSELNVNALLLGDSALYLCASSLISGQLRSVVQFFGPGTRLTVL.